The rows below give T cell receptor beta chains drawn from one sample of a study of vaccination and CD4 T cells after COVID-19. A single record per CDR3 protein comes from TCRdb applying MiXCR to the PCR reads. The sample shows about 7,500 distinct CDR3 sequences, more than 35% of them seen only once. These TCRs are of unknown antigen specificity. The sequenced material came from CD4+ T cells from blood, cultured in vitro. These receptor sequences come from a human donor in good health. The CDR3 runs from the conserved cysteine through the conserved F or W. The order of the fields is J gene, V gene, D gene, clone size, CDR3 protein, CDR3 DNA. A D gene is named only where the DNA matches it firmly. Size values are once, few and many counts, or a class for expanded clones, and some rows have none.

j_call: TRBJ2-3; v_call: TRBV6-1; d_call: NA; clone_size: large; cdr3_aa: CASTRPVMDTQYF; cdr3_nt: TGTGCCAGCACTCGACCAGTCATGGATACGCAGTATTTT
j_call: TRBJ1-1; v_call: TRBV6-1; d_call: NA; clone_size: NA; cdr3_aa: CASNKGVEAFF; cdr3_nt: TGTGCCAGCAACAAAGGGGTGGAGGCTTTCTTT
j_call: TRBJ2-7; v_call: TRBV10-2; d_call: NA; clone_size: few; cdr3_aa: CAARRDALSYEQYF; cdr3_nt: TGCGCCGCGAGGAGGGACGCACTCTCCTACGAGCAGTACTTC
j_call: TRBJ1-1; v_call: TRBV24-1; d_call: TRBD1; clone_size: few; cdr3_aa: CATKDRERPRAEAFF; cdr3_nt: TGTGCCACCAAGGACAGGGAACGACCTAGGGCTGAAGCTTTCTTT
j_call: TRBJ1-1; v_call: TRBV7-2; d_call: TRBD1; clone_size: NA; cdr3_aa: CASSRRLTGMGTEAFF; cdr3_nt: TGTGCCAGCAGCCGACGTTTGACAGGGATGGGCACTGAAGCTTTCTTT
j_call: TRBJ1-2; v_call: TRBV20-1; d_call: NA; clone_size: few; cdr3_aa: CSARTANYGYTF; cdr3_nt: TGCAGTGCAAGGACAGCTAACTATGGCTACACCTTC
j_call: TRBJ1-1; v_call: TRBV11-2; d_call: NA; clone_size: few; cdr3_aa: CASSLVMNTEAFF; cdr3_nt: TGTGCCAGCAGCTTAGTGATGAACACTGAAGCTTTCTTT
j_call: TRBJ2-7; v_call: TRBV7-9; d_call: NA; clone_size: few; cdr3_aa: CASTIGSGEQYF; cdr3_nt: TGTGCCAGCACTATCGGTTCGGGGGAGCAGTACTTC
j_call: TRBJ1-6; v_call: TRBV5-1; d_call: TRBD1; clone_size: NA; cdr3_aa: CASSLGQGESLHF; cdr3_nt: TGCGCCAGCAGCTTGGGACAGGGGGAATCCCTCCACTTT
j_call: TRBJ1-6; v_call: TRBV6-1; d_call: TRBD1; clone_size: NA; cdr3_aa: CASTRSATGANSPLHF; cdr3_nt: TGTGCCAGCACCCGATCTGCCACAGGGGCGAATTCACCCCTCCACTTT
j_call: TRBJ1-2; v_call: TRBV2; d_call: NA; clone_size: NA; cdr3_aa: CASSEEDYGYTF; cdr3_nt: TGTGCCAGCAGTGAAGAGGACTATGGCTACACCTTC
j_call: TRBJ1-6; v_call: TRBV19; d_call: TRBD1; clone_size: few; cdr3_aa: CASAGGADYSPLHF; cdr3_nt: TGTGCCAGCGCAGGGGGCGCCGATTATTCACCCCTCCACTTT
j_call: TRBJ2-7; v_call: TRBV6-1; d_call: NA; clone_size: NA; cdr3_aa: CASSEQVENEQYF; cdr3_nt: TGTGCCAGCAGTGAACAGGTGGAGAACGAGCAGTACTTC
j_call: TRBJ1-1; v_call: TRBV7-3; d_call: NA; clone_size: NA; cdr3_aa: CASSSRDWNTEAFF; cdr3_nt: TGTGCCAGCAGCTCCCGGGACTGGAACACTGAAGCTTTCTTT
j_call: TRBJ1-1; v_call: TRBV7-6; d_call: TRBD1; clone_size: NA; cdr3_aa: CASSLTGGHTEAFF; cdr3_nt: TGTGCCAGCAGCCTCACAGGGGGGCACACTGAAGCTTTCTTT
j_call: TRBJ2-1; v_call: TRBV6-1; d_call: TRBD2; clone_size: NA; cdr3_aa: CASKPGLAGNEQFF; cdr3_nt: TGTGCCAGCAAACCGGGACTAGCGGGTAATGAGCAGTTCTTC
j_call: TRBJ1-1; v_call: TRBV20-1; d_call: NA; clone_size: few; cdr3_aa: CSASKGTDTEAFF; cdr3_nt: TGCAGTGCTAGTAAGGGTACGGACACTGAAGCTTTCTTT
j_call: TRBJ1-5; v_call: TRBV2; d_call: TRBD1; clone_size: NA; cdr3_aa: CASTRDSNQPQHF; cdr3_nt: TGTGCCAGCACCCGGGACAGTAATCAGCCCCAGCATTTT
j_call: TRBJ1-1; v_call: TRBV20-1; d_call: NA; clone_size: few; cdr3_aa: CSAQPAQGPYTEAFF; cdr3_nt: TGCAGTGCCCAACCGGCGCAGGGTCCCTACACTGAAGCTTTCTTT
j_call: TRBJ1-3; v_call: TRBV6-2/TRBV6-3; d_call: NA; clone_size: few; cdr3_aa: CASSLDSIAGNTIYF; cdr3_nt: TGTGCCAGCAGTTTGGACTCCATTGCGGGAAACACCATATATTTT
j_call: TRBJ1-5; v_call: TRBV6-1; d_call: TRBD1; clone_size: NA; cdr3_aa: CASSGAGTENQPQHF; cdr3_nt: TGTGCCAGCAGTGGGGCAGGGACAGAGAATCAGCCCCAGCATTTT
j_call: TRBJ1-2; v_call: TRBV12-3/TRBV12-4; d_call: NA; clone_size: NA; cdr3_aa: CASSLIATDGYTF; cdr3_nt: TGTGCCAGCAGTCTAATCGCGACAGATGGCTACACCTTC
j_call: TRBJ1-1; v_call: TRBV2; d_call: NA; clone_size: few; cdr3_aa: CASSYDHTEAFF; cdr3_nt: TGTGCCAGCAGTTATGACCACACTGAAGCTTTCTTT
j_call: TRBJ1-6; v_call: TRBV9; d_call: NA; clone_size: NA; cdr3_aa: CASSVERDYNSPLHF; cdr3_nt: TGTGCCAGCAGCGTCGAGAGGGACTATAATTCACCCCTCCACTTT
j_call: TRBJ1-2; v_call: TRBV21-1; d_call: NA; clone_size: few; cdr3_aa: CASIARQGKHGYTF; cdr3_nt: TGTGCCAGCATCGCTAGACAGGGGAAGCATGGCTACACCTTC
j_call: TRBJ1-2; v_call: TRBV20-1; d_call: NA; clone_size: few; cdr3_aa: CSAFRQSRDGYTF; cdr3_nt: TGCAGTGCTTTTAGACAGTCTCGTGATGGCTACACCTTC
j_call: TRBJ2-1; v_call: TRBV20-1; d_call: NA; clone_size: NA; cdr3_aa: CSATSLAHSYNEQFF; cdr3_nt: TGCAGTGCAACCTCTCTAGCTCACTCCTACAATGAGCAGTTCTTC
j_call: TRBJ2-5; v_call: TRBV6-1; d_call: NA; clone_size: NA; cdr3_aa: CASSRGTEKTQYF; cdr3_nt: TGTGCCAGCAGTCGCGGGACAGAGAAGACCCAGTACTTC
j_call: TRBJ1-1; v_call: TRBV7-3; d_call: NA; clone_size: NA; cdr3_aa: CASSLEGMNTEAFF; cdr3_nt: TGTGCCAGCAGCTTGGAGGGAATGAACACTGAAGCTTTCTTT